These 10 T cell receptor beta chains came from one sample sequenced in a study of blood T cell repertoires in COVID-19 (TCRdb year 2020). The library came from the immunoSEQ multiplex PCR assay. Entries here come from immuneACCESS through TCRdb and include only in-frame sequences with V and J called. Some clones fail to appear in such tables; in the studies checked, an unresolved V gene covers under half of the shortfall, and the cause of the remainder is unknown. This sample lists roughly 220,000 clones; roughly 89% were detected once. In total, the top ten clones hold 6.8% of the sample. The sample comprised PBMCs or T cells enriched from blood (not recorded which). The receptors stem from a woman in her 40s who had recovered from COVID-19.

The chain carries TRBV12-3 or TRBV12-4 and TRBJ1-2; no clear D. Deletions cut 5 bases from V and 2 bases from J, with 9 bases between. The length of the CDR3 is 13 residues. The CDR3 DNA follows: TGTGCCAGCAGTGGGGAGCCGAACTATGGCTACACCTTC. This gives the protein CASSGEPNYGYTF.

This rearrangement joins TRBV27 to TRBJ2-5; a possible D gene is TRBD2 (5 bases). The CDR3 covers 14 residues. CDR1 is MNHEY and CDR2 is SMNVEV in the germline V gene (reference sequence). V lost 5 bases and J lost 5, with 15 bases in between. The CDR3 coding sequence is TGTGCCAGCAGTAGCTACAGCGGTGGGGAGACCCAGTACTTC. It yields the protein CASSSYSGGETQYF.

V gene TRBV12-3 or TRBV12-4 combines with J gene TRBJ2-7, with D possibly matching TRBD1 (5 bases). V was cut by 5 bases and J by 3 bases, with 11 bases left in between. This CDR3 is built from 13 residues. CDR3 coding DNA: TGTGCCAGCAGTAGACAGTTATTCTACGAGCAGTACTTC. It yields the protein CASSRQLFYEQYF.

The V gene is TRBV28, the J gene TRBJ1-4, with no clear D. This CDR3 is built from 16 residues. Germline CDR1 reads MDHEN; CDR2 reads SYDVKM. V gave up 4 bases and J gave up 0 bases, with 12 bases separating them. CDR3 in amino acids: CASSSHSAATNEKLFF. CDR3 coding DNA: TGTGCCAGCAGTTCCCACAGTGCCGCAACTAATGAAAAACTGTTTTTT.

The chain has TRBV18 and TRBJ2-3; tentatively, D is TRBD1 (5 bases). V was shortened by 1 base and J by 1 base, with 9 bases between the two germline ends. The CDR3 loop spans 15 amino acids. Per the germline V gene, CDR1 is KGHSH and CDR2 is LQKENI. CDR3 nucleotides: TGTGCCAGCTCACCACAGGGGTTCGGCACAGATACGCAGTATTTT. Encoded protein: CASSPQGFGTDTQYF.

The gene calls are TRBV2 and TRBJ1-1; weak D call: TRBD1 (6 bases). This CDR3 contains 13 residues. Between the trimmed V and J ends, which lost 3 bases and 4 bases, there was a span of 9 bases. Per the germline V gene, CDR1 is SNHLY and CDR2 is FYNNEI. CDR3 DNA: TGTGCCAGCAGTGATGTAGGGGGCACTGAAGCTTTCTTT. This gives the protein CASSDVGGTEAFF.

This clone appeared a single time. The gene calls are TRBV19 and TRBJ2-3, with D possibly being TRBD2 (5 bases). V was pared by 5 bases and J by 0 bases, with 15 bases between. Per the germline V gene, CDR1 is LNHDA and CDR2 is SQIVND (reference sequence). The CDR3 consists of 16 residues. The CDR3 loop reads CASSSWTAPSTDTQYF. The CDR3 bases are TGTGCCAGTAGTTCCTGGACTGCCCCTAGCACAGATACGCAGTATTTT.

The chain has TRBV19 and TRBJ1-5, with D possibly TRBD1 on 6 matching bases. V gave up 5 bases and J gave up 6 bases, with 17 bases separating them. The CDR3 covers 15 residues. The germline gives CDR1 LNHDA, CDR2 SQIVND (reference sequence). The CDR3 DNA follows: TGTGCCAGTAGTCCCGGGACACCCCCCGGTCAGCCCCAGCATTTT. It codes for CASSPGTPPGQPQHF.

This chain links TRBV5-1 with TRBJ1-2, with D possibly being TRBD1 (6 bases). Germline CDR1 reads SGHRS; CDR2 reads YFSETQ. CDR3 length equals 13 residues. V dropped 4 bases and J dropped 4 bases, with 11 bases sitting between them. Here the CDR3 DNA reads TGCGCCAGCAGCCTGGACAGCTTCTATGGCTACACCTTC. Encoded protein: CASSLDSFYGYTF.

The chain couples TRBV4-1 to TRBJ2-1; a possible D gene is TRBD2 (5 bases). The CDR3 spans 15 residues. V was shortened by 4 bases and J by 0 bases, with 10 bases between the two germline ends. CDR1 and CDR2 (germline): MGHRA, YSYEKL. CDR3 bases: TGCGCCAGCAGCCTCCAGCGGTCCTCCTACAATGAGCAGTTCTTC. The encoded protein is CASSLQRSSYNEQFF.